These T cell receptor beta chains were read from a single sample in a study of cytomegalovirus exposure and HLA in healthy donors. Measured with immunoSEQ multiplex PCR; TCRdb has only the in-frame clones, and not every one. In the table there are under 150,000 clones, approximately 70% of which are singletons. The sequenced material came from PBMCs. The receptor source for this set is a human donor in good health. The CDR3 runs from the conserved cysteine through the conserved F or W. The D gene is left open where the match is weak. Size is omitted from some rows. Given values are once, few, many or a class for expanded clones.

clone_size | j_call | d_call | v_call | cdr3_nt | cdr3_aa
NA | TRBJ1-2 | NA | TRBV7-8 | TGTGCCAGCAGCTTAGGCGCAGGCTGGGACTATGGCTACACCTTC | CASSLGAGWDYGYTF
NA | TRBJ1-2 | NA | TRBV5-1 | TGCGCCAGCAGCTTGATGGGACATTCTAACTATGGCTACACCTTC | CASSLMGHSNYGYTF
NA | TRBJ1-3 | TRBD1 | TRBV6-6 | TGTGCCAGCAGTTCTCAGGGGGTGGGAGGAAACACCATATATTTT | CASSSQGVGGNTIYF
NA | TRBJ1-5 | NA | TRBV19 | TGTGCCAGTAGTATAGGAGGGAGGAGGGATCAGCCCCAGCATTTT | CASSIGGRRDQPQHF
once | TRBJ2-3 | NA | TRBV6-1 | TGTGCCAGCAGTATTCTAACTAGCACAGATACGCAGTATTTT | CASSILTSTDTQYF
NA | TRBJ1-1 | TRBD1 | TRBV7-8 | TGTGCCAGCAGCACGCGACAGGGCGGTCACACTGAAGCTTTCTTT | CASSTRQGGHTEAFF
NA | TRBJ2-7 | TRBD2 | TRBV6-5 | TGTGCCAGCAGCCAGACGGCGGGAGGAAGCTACGAGCAGTACTTC | CASSQTAGGSYEQYF
NA | TRBJ1-3 | NA | TRBV6-1 | TGTGCCAGCAGATCACAGGGAGACTCTGGAAACACCATATATTTT | CASRSQGDSGNTIYF
NA | TRBJ2-3 | TRBD2 | TRBV6-1 | TGTGCCAGCAGTGAAAGGGTAGCGGGGAGACCGAAGTATTTT | CASSERVAGRPKYF
NA | TRBJ2-5 | TRBD2 | TRBV7-8 | TGTGCCAGCAGCAAAAGACTAGCGGGGGGGCTGTCCCAAGAGACCCAGTACTTC | CASSKRLAGGLSQETQYF
NA | TRBJ2-7 | NA | TRBV4-1 | TGCGCCAGCAGCCAAGTTTTAACGCTAGGGACATACGAGCAGTACTTC | CASSQVLTLGTYEQYF
NA | TRBJ2-3 | NA | TRBV7-9 | TGTGCCAGCAGCCCCCGCTACACAGATACGCAGTATTTT | CASSPRYTDTQYF
NA | TRBJ1-1 | TRBD1 | TRBV4-2 | TGTGCCAGCAGCCAAGACTTGGACAGGGGAGCTTTCTTT | CASSQDLDRGAFF
NA | TRBJ2-2 | NA | TRBV2 | TGTGCCAGCAGTGCCGGGCCGGGGACCGGGGAGCTGTTTTTT | CASSAGPGTGELFF
NA | TRBJ1-5 | NA | TRBV4-2 | TGTGCCAGCAGCCCCCGGACAGTGAATCAGCCCCAGCATTTT | CASSPRTVNQPQHF
NA | TRBJ1-2 | NA | TRBV21-1 | TGTGCCAGCAGCAAAGGAGCAGACTCTTTCTATGGCTACACCTTC | CASSKGADSFYGYTF
few | TRBJ2-1 | TRBD2 | TRBV7-3 | TGTGCCAGCAGCCCGGTAAGCGGGGCGACCTACAATGAGCAGTTCTTC | CASSPVSGATYNEQFF
NA | TRBJ2-7 | TRBD2 | TRBV4-2 | TGTGCCAGCAGCCAAGAGGGGACTAGCGGGAGGGTAGGACTCTACGAGCAGTACTTC | CASSQEGTSGRVGLYEQYF
NA | TRBJ2-5 | NA | TRBV11-2 | TGTGCCAGCAGCTTCTACCAGCGGGAAGAGACCCAGTACTTC | CASSFYQREETQYF
NA | TRBJ2-2 | TRBD1 | TRBV27 | TGTGCCAGCAGTTATGGGACAGGAGGCGGGGAGCTGTTTTTT | CASSYGTGGGELFF
NA | TRBJ2-5 | TRBD2 | TRBV9 | TGTGCCAGCAGCACCGGAGGACTAGCGGGAGTAGGGAGTCAAGAGACCCAGTACTTC | CASSTGGLAGVGSQETQYF
once | TRBJ2-2 | TRBD1 | TRBV9 | TGTGCCAGCAGCTCAGGGGGCAACGGGGAGCTGTTTTTT | CASSSGGNGELFF
NA | TRBJ1-2 | NA | TRBV13 | TGTGCCAGCAGCTTATTTTTGCCTAATCCGGGAGATAAACCCTCTAACTATGGCTACACCTTC | CASSLFLPNPGDKPSNYGYTF
few | TRBJ2-2 | TRBD1 | TRBV5-4 | TGTGCCAGCAGCTTGGACAGGGGGCGAGGGGAGCTGTTTTTT | CASSLDRGRGELFF
few | TRBJ1-2 | NA | TRBV27 | TGTGCCAGCAGTTACGGACTCGGCTATGGCTACACCTTC | CASSYGLGYGYTF
NA | TRBJ2-7 | NA | TRBV4-1 | TGCGCCAGCAGCCGATTTGGGGCTTACGAGCAGTACTTC | CASSRFGAYEQYF
few | TRBJ1-4 | NA | TRBV27 | TGTGCCAGCAGTTCCCCCTCAGGCTCTACTAATGAAAAACTGTTTTTT | CASSSPSGSTNEKLFF
NA | TRBJ2-3 | NA | TRBV7-2 | TGTGCCAGCAGCTCCGCGGGACTCATCACAGATACGCAGTATTTT | CASSSAGLITDTQYF
NA | TRBJ2-5 | TRBD2 | TRBV2 | TGTGCCCCCGGTCGGGGAGGGGAGCAGTACTTC | CAPGRGGEQYF
NA | TRBJ2-2 | NA | TRBV5-1 | TGCGCCACCACTTACGCAGGAGGGGACACCGGGGAGCTGTTTTTT | CATTYAGGDTGELFF
NA | TRBJ2-3 | NA | TRBV27 | TGTGCCAGCAGTTCAAGCGGTAACACAGATACGCAGTATTTT | CASSSSGNTDTQYF
once | TRBJ1-1 | NA | TRBV9 | TGTGCCAGCAGCGTAGGCCCGGTCACTGAAGCTTTCTTT | CASSVGPVTEAFF
NA | TRBJ1-2 | NA | TRBV2 | TGTGCCAGCAGTGTTCGGGGGGTTGACTATGGCTACACCTTC | CASSVRGVDYGYTF
NA | TRBJ2-5 | NA | TRBV6-1 | TGTGCCAGCAGTGCTACTAGTGGCACTCGAGAGACCCAGTACTTC | CASSATSGTRETQYF
few | TRBJ2-2 | NA | TRBV7-3 | TGTGCCAGCAGCTTAAGGCGGAGTGATACCGGGGAGCTGTTTTTT | CASSLRRSDTGELFF
NA | TRBJ1-2 | NA | TRBV7-9 | TGTGCCAGCAGCTTAGCGGTGGGCGCTTATGGCTACACCTTC | CASSLAVGAYGYTF
once | TRBJ2-7 | NA | TRBV29-1 | TGCAGCGTTAGGGTGGGGACATACGAGCAGTACTTC | CSVRVGTYEQYF
NA | TRBJ2-5 | NA | TRBV13 | TGTGCCAGCAGCTTAGGTCAGCGGTCTGAGTACTTC | CASSLGQRSEYF
NA | TRBJ1-1 | TRBD1 | TRBV9 | TGTGCCAGCAGCGAGACAGGGCTCGGTGGGAACACTGAAGCTTTCTTT | CASSETGLGGNTEAFF
NA | TRBJ1-2 | TRBD1 | TRBV30 | TGTGCCTGGAGTGGGACAGGGAACAACTATGGCTACACCTTC | CAWSGTGNNYGYTF
NA | TRBJ2-5 | TRBD2 | TRBV11-3 | TGTGCCAGCAGCCCGGGACTAGCGGGAGACGAGACCCAGTACTTC | CASSPGLAGDETQYF
NA | TRBJ2-4 | NA | TRBV5-1 | TGCGCCAGCAGCTTGACTGTGGGCAGTTCTCCGTCCGGCATTCAGTACTTC | CASSLTVGSSPSGIQYF
NA | TRBJ2-2 | TRBD1 | TRBV6-1 | TGTGCCAGCAGGATCGACAGGGTGAACACCGGGGAGCTGTTTTTT | CASRIDRVNTGELFF
once | TRBJ2-1 | TRBD2 | TRBV5-1 | TGCGCCAGCAGCTTACGAGCGGGGGGGCCAGATGAGCAGTTCTTC | CASSLRAGGPDEQFF
NA | TRBJ2-2 | TRBD1 | TRBV5-6 | TGTGCCAGCAGCTGGGGGACAGGTCACAACACCGGGGAGCTGTTTTTT | CASSWGTGHNTGELFF
NA | TRBJ1-2 | NA | TRBV6-4 | TGTGCCAGCAGTGAGTCTACAGGGTTAGACTATGGCTACACCTTC | CASSESTGLDYGYTF
NA | TRBJ2-7 | TRBD1 | TRBV7-9 | TGTGCCAGCGGGACAGCTCCCTACGAGCAGTACTTC | CASGTAPYEQYF
NA | TRBJ2-7 | TRBD1 | TRBV7-8 | TGTGCCAGCAGTAGGCCGGGACAGGGGTTCTACGAGCAGTACTTC | CASSRPGQGFYEQYF
once | TRBJ2-3 | TRBD2 | TRBV11-1 | TGTGCCAGCACCATAGCGGGGGGTTACACAGATACGCAGTATTTT | CASTIAGGYTDTQYF
NA | TRBJ2-5 | TRBD1 | TRBV27 | TGTGCCAGCAGTTTCTCGGACAGGGCCCGTTTGTACTTC | CASSFSDRARLYF
NA | TRBJ2-3 | NA | TRBV7-8 | TGTGCCAGCAGCTCAACCGGGAGCACAGATACGCAGTATTTT | CASSSTGSTDTQYF